The T cell receptor beta chain under discussion was sequenced for a study of T cells in localized non-small cell lung cancer (dated by TCRdb to between 2020 and 2021). Context from the whole study: T cell repertoires of about 230 early-stage NSCLC patients were analyzed, with tumors being compared against uninvolved tumor-adjacent lungs. A mean age of around 66 years was recorded for the NSCLC patients, of whom 120 to 150 were male and 90 to 110 were female. All 240 or so NSCLC patients in the cohort were treatment-naive and had localized lung tumors that were resected.

TCR beta CDR3 regions were sequenced from DNA using the immunoSEQ Assay. The study's processing was this. To compute T cell density, TCR beta template counts were normalized to usable DNA, which was estimated by amplifying housekeeping genes. The preseqR package was used to estimate richness by extrapolating to 400,000 templates for PBMC samples and to 120,000 templates for tissue samples. Clonality was defined by subtracting Pielou's evenness from one. Tissue-enriched TCRs were identified by differential abundance testing using productive amino-acid clonotypes, minimum total count 5 and alpha 0.1. The Jaccard Index and the Morisita Overlap Index were used to measure how much the repertoires overlapped between compartments. GLIPH grouped TCR beta CDR3s together with public tetramer-defined viral CDR3s, and a viral motif had to include at least three viral sequences and show V-gene enrichment. Sourced from immuneACCESS, this table was stored by TCRdb with only in-frame sequences that have V and J called. A share of the clones is absent; for the studies checked, an unresolved V gene accounts for under half, and the remainder has no known explanation. For V, J and clone size, that table is used; D and trimming come from the DNA. The sample profile shows tens of thousands of clones; about nine tenths of them were found once. Over 20% of the sample goes to the ten largest clones.

At diagnosis, tumor, uninvolved tumor-adjacent lung and peripheral blood were collected and then preserved as a mix of FFPE and fresh-frozen material. For TCR repertoire profiling, blood samples were analyzed as peripheral blood mononuclear cells. Concerning this clone: The antigen it binds to is not known. There are no base qualities to consult, and no much larger clone falls within one base.

Overall results and qualifications from the work: A median of approximately 50 of the top 100 tumor clones turned up in the paired uninvolved adjacent lung, and around 27 of those clones also ranked among the top 100 of that same adjacent lung. Because the study design was exploratory, TCR variables were selected using unadjusted p-values without false-discovery rate correction. Uninvolved tumor-adjacent lung showed the highest T cell clonality, higher than tumor, which suggests more focused antigenic responses in the adjacent lung. Because multi-region sequencing of the tumors was not done, intratumor heterogeneity could not be ruled out. Higher blood T cell density associated with longer overall survival, while higher adjacent-lung clonality associated with shorter survival.

Sequencing used peripheral blood, obtained before any cancer treatment. The sequence derives from a man aged 40 to 70 with stage I squamous cell lung carcinoma.

CDR3 protein: CASSLPGTEAFF. The sequenced DNA: TGTGCCAGCAGCTTACCAGGCACTGAAGCTTTCTTT. The chain links TRBV5-4 with TRBJ1-1; no confident D gene assignment can be made. CDR1 and CDR2 are read off the germline V gene (reference sequence) as SGHNT and YYREEE. V is reduced by 2 bases and J by 4 bases, leaving a spacing of 6 bases between them. Spanning cysteine to phenylalanine, the CDR3 consists of 12 amino acids. Only the CDR3 region is kept as DNA, spanning 36 bases read in frame from base 1.